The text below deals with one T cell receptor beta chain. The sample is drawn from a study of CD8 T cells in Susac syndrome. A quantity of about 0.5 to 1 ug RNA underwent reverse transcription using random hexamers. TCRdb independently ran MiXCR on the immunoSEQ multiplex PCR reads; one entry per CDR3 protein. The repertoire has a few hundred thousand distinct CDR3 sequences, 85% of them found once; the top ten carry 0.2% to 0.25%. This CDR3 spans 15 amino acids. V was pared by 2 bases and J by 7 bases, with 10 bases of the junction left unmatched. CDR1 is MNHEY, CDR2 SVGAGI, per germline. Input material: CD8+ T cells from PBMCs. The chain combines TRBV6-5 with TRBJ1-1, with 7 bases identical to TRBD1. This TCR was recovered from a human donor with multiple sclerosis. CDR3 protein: CASSYALRGHGEAFF. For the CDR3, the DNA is TGTGCCAGCAGTTACGCTCTTAGGGGGCACGGTGAAGCTTTCTTT.